These 31 T cell receptor beta chains were all obtained from the same sample, sequenced in a study of regulatory T cells in long-lasting Graves disease. Investigators prepared the TCR beta libraries by applying iRepertoire HTBI primers and Arm-PCR of CDR3 regions. MiXCR, applied by TCRdb to the multiplex PCR reads, yields one record per CDR3 protein. The sample lists more than 300,000 distinct CDR3 sequences; 15% to 20% were seen once. The time point here: newly diagnosed GD, antithyroid drugs for less than 3 months. Construction of the TCR library relied on RNA isolated from PBMCs. These data also formed part of another study, on T cells in Graves' hyperthyroidism and ophthalmopathy.

Sequencing was performed on peripheral blood mononuclear cells (PBMCs), taken at new diagnosis, from a patient treated with antithyroid drugs. The receptor set was obtained from a woman aged 18-35 years with Graves disease.

This clonotype was seen a single time. The chain combines TRBV6-1 with TRBJ1-2; 9 nucleotides match TRBD1. Looked up from germline, CDR1 is MNHNS and CDR2 is SASEGT. This CDR3 region has 16 residues. Germline trimming cut 10 bases from V and 7 bases from J; bases unmatched to any gene: 19. CDR3 sequence reads: CAIRAGTGKDFAGYTF. CDR3 bases: TGTGCCATCAGAGCCGGGACAGGGAAGGACTTCGCTGGCTACACCTTC.

V is TRBV6-5 and J is TRBJ1-4, with D perhaps TRBD1 (6 bases). Trimming cost V 2 bases and J 5 bases, with 9 bases left between them. This CDR3 contains 14 residues. The germline V gene encodes CDR1 MNHEY and CDR2 SVGAGI. CDR3 protein: CASSYGQGNEKLFF. Here the CDR3 DNA reads TGTGCCAGCAGTTACGGGCAGGGGAATGAAAAACTGTTTTTT.

V usage is TRBV14 and J usage is TRBJ2-5; 9 positions match TRBD2. Germline V gives CDR1 SGHDN, CDR2 FVKESK. This CDR3 comprises 17 residues. V shed 4 bases, J shed 0 bases, and the junction held 9 bases outside the gene matches. The CDR3 DNA is TGTGCCAGCAGCCCAGGGGGGACTAGCATAAACCAAGAGACCCAGTACTTC. Its protein product is CASSPGGTSINQETQYF.

This clonotype was found a few times. At one boundary the junction diverges from the germline segment, which might be a read error. V gene TRBV5-5 combines with J gene TRBJ2-2, with TRBD2 matching over 8 bases. CDR3 length equals 14 residues. In germline, CDR1 is SGHKS, CDR2 YYEKEE (reference sequence). CDR3 bases: TGTGCCACCAGCGGGGGCGCGAACACCGGGGAGCTGTTTTTT. It specifies CATSGGANTGELFF.

This clonotype was picked up many times. The rearrangement links TRBV30 to TRBJ1-2, with no clear D. This CDR3 comprises 14 residues. V lost 5 bases, J lost 4 bases, and 17 bases lay in between. Germline lookup yields CDR1 GTSNPN and CDR2 SVGIG (reference sequence). CDR3 sequence (DNA): TGTGCCTGGTCCACTCACCGGGAAACCTATGGCTACACCTTC. This encodes CAWSTHRETYGYTF.

This clonotype has a count of ten or more. The V call is TRBV28, the J call TRBJ2-1; no reliable D call. Germline values: CDR1 MDHEN, CDR2 SYDVKM. The length of the CDR3 is 16 residues. Trimming stripped 5 bases from V and 3 bases from J, with 17 bases between. The DNA for the CDR3 is TGTGCCAGCAGTCCTGCCGGGCGCGGTATCTACAATGAGCAGTTCTTC. Translated: CASSPAGRGIYNEQFF.

This clonotype has ten or more counts. The chain combines TRBV27 with TRBJ2-5; D possibly corresponds to TRBD2 (5 bases). This CDR3 region has 14 residues. V dropped 7 bases and J dropped 2 bases, with 14 bases sitting between them. Germline CDR1 MNHEY, CDR2 SMNVEV (reference sequence). The CDR3, as DNA: TGTGCCAGCAAAGCTTCCGGGGTTCAAGAGACCCAGTACTTC. Encoded protein: CASKASGVQETQYF.

This clonotype was seen at least ten times. The chain uses TRBV20-1 and TRBJ2-1; D gene unclear. With 6 bases removed from V and 8 bases from J, the gap between germline ends came to 26 bases. CDR3 length: 16 amino acids. CDR1 and CDR2 (germline): DFQATT, SNEGSKA (reference sequence). The CDR3 is CSAVRPLGFRVDEQFF. The CDR3 DNA is TGCAGTGCGGTTAGACCGTTAGGTTTCCGGGTCGATGAGCAGTTCTTC.

This clonotype was picked up a small number of times. V gene TRBV3-1 combines with J gene TRBJ2-2; D may be TRBD2 (5 bases). CDR1 and CDR2 from the germline V gene are LGHDT and YNNKEL (reference sequence). Trimming left V 5 bases short and J 3 bases short, with 10 bases between. The CDR3 is made up of 14 amino acids. The CDR3: CASSGREDTGELFF. The DNA of the CDR3 is TGTGCCAGCAGCGGGAGAGAGGACACCGGGGAGCTGTTTTTT.

This clonotype has at least ten counts. The rearrangement joins TRBV5-1 to TRBJ1-1; D uncertain. Trimming took off 4 bases at V and 6 bases at J, with 13 bases between the two ends. This CDR3 has 13 residues. CDR1 and CDR2 (germline): SGHRS, YFSETQ. The CDR3: CASSPDGGSEAFF. The CDR3 DNA reads TGCGCCAGCAGCCCTGATGGAGGATCTGAAGCTTTCTTT.

V usage is TRBV6-2 or TRBV6-3 and J usage is TRBJ1-1; tentatively, D is TRBD1 (6 bases). In germline, CDR1 is MNHEY, CDR2 SVGEGT. Trimming stripped 6 bases from V and 5 bases from J, with 10 bases between. This CDR3 has 12 residues. CDR3 loop: CASRDRTTEAFF. CDR3 DNA sequence: TGTGCCAGCAGAGACAGGACGACTGAAGCTTTCTTT.

This clonotype showed up many times. The rearrangement joins TRBV29-1 to TRBJ2-7, with D hard to call. V lost 1 base to trimming and J lost 6 bases, with 19 bases between them. The CDR3 extends over 15 amino acids. CDR1 and CDR2 (germline): SQVTM, ANQGSEA. CDR3 DNA sequence: TGCAGCGTTGAAGCAGGCGCCGTCGAATTGTCCGAGCAGTACTTC. This gives the protein CSVEAGAVELSEQYF.

This clonotype appeared many times. The chain links TRBV7-2 to TRBJ2-5, with 12 bases lining up with TRBD2. The J segment lost 2 bases and the V segment lost 1 base, leaving 5 bases of the junction unmatched. This CDR3 contains 17 residues. Germline CDR1 SGHTA, CDR2 FQGNSA. The CDR3 loop reads CASSLVASGRGQETQYF. The CDR3 DNA reads TGTGCCAGCAGCTTAGTGGCTAGCGGGAGGGGGCAAGAGACCCAGTACTTC.

V is TRBV5-4 and J is TRBJ2-7; TRBD2 matches 10 bases. CDR1 and CDR2 (germline): SGHNT, YYREEE (reference sequence). This CDR3 has 17 amino acids. The V gene end was trimmed by 3 bases and the J gene end by 3 bases; junction bases not matched to a gene: 12. CDR3 DNA sequence: TGTGCCAGCAGCTCAACTAGCGGGGCGCCACAAATCTACGAGCAGTACTTC. Translating it yields CASSSTSGAPQIYEQYF.

To note about this clonotype: A read error is possible here, since a much larger clone lies one base away. As the CDR3 is not closed by the conserved phenylalanine or tryptophan, this likely results from a read error. The gene calls are TRBV6-1 and TRBJ2-7, with 9 bases identical to TRBD1. Germline CDR1 is MNHNS and CDR2 is SASEGT. V was pared by 5 bases and J by 5 bases, with 13 bases of the junction left unmatched. This CDR3 region has 16 residues. The CDR3 loop reads CASSTLSGTGFDEQYL. The CDR3 DNA reads as TGTGCCAGCAGTACTTTGTCCGGGACAGGGTTCGACGAGCAGTACCTC.

This clonotype was detected a few times. The chain carries TRBV27 and TRBJ1-2; D uncertain. Germline CDR1 reads MNHEY; CDR2 reads SMNVEV (reference sequence). This CDR3 is built from 17 residues. Trimming shortened V by 7 bases and J by 5 bases, and 26 bases separated the two germline ends. The CDR3 region is CASTPLGSGGLNYGYTF. CDR3 DNA: TGTGCCAGCACCCCTTTGGGGTCGGGTGGACTGAATTATGGCTACACCTTC.

On this clonotype: This may be a read error: a much more frequent sequence differs by one nucleotide. CDR3 sequence reads: CVSSLRDREVDEQYF. The CDR3 DNA is TGTGTCAGCAGCCTCCGGGACAGGGAAGTCGACGAGCAGTACTTC. The gene calls are TRBV7-9 and TRBJ2-7, with 9 bases identical to TRBD1. This CDR3 is built from 15 residues. The V gene's germline CDR1 is SEHNR and CDR2 FQNEAQ (reference sequence).

V is TRBV5-6 and J is TRBJ1-2; TRBD1 might be the D (5 bases). Germline assignment: CDR1 SGHDT and CDR2 YYEEEE. V lost 0 bases to trimming and J lost 4 bases, with 16 bases between them. The CDR3 is 16 amino acids. CDR3 nucleotides: TGTGCCAGCAGCTTGGGGTACGGTCGACAGCCCTATGGCTACACCTTC. Protein: CASSLGYGRQPYGYTF.

This clonotype was counted only a few times. The chain joins TRBV5-1 to TRBJ2-6, with TRBD2 as a possible D gene (5 bases). CDR1 is SGHRS, CDR2 YFSETQ, per germline. V shed 3 bases and J shed 0 bases, with 10 bases lying between them. CDR3 length: 16 amino acids. The CDR3 DNA reads TGCGCCAGCAGCTCCGGGGTGTCCTCTGGGGCCAACGTCCTGACTTTC. Encoded protein: CASSSGVSSGANVLTF.

Of note for this clonotype: A single base is all that separates this from a far larger clone, so a read error is likely. The CDR3 here is CASSENSIRTSGRLHEQYF. CDR3 nucleotide sequence: TGTGCCAGCAGCGAAAACTCTATTAGGACTAGCGGGAGGCTCCACGAGCAGTACTTC. The rearrangement uses TRBV28 and TRBJ2-3; 14 bases are a match to TRBD2. The better agreement between TRBJ2-7 and the DNA end casts doubt on the J call. Germline V gene lookup returns CDR1 MDHEN and CDR2 SYDVKM. The CDR3 sequence is 19 residues long.

The sample holds many counts of this clonotype. In DNA form, the CDR3 reads TGTGCCAGCAGCCAGACGGGGAATTCACCCCTCCACTTT. Amino acids: CASSQTGNSPLHF. The J gene is TRBJ1-6, the V gene TRBV7-9; D remains ambiguous. The germline V and J ends were trimmed by 5 bases and 7 bases, with 9 bases remaining between them. CDR1 SEHNR and CDR2 FQNEAQ come from the germline V gene (reference sequence). This CDR3 has 13 residues.

This clonotype appeared a few times. The chain recombines TRBV15 with TRBJ1-5; D not certain. CDR1 LNHNV and CDR2 YYDKDF come from the germline V gene (reference sequence). V was cut by 0 bases and J by 10 bases, with 13 bases left in between. This CDR3 has 14 residues. CDR3 sequence: CATSRDSGPSPQHF. For the CDR3, the DNA is TGTGCCACCAGCAGAGATAGTGGGCCGAGCCCCCAGCATTTT.

This clonotype was detected once. V and J are TRBV2 and TRBJ2-7; 7 nucleotides align to TRBD2. Germline CDR1 SNHLY, CDR2 FYNNEI. Trimming at V came to 6 bases and at J to 1 base, leaving 15 bases not matched to a gene. CDR3 length: 17 amino acids. Here the CDR3 reads CASRKGRGLAASYEQYF. CDR3 in DNA: TGTGCCAGCAGAAAAGGGAGAGGGCTAGCGGCTTCCTACGAGCAGTACTTC.

At least ten counts were recorded for this clonotype. CDR3 region: CASSSSGGGTAEQYF. The CDR3 nucleotides read TGCGCCAGCAGCTCATCAGGGGGCGGAACGGCCGAGCAGTACTTC. The V and J genes are TRBV5-1 and TRBJ2-7, with 8 bases fitting TRBD1. The CDR3 sequence is 15 residues long. V was pared by 3 bases and J by 6 bases, with 11 bases of the junction left unmatched. Germline V CDR1 and CDR2: SGHRS, YFSETQ.

This clonotype came up many times. One end of the junction varies from germline; a read error may be responsible. The chain has TRBV7-3 and TRBJ2-5; D might be TRBD1 or TRBD2, each matching 5 bases. The CDR3 contains 14 residues. Per the germline V gene, CDR1 is SGHTA and CDR2 is FQGTGA. CDR3 in DNA: TGTGCCAGCAGCCTAACCGGGACCCGGCCCCCCCAGTACTTC. Its protein is CASSLTGTRPPQYF.

This clonotype has only one observation. Its ends do not fully match the called genes, so a read error is possible. The chain links TRBV10-3 to TRBJ1-5, with D possibly matching TRBD1 (6 bases). This CDR3 has 13 amino acids. Germline V CDR1 and CDR2: ENHRY, SYGVKD. The DNA for the CDR3 is TGTACCATCAGCAGGGACATCCGTCAGCCCCAGCATTTT. Its translation is CTISRDIRQPQHF.

This clonotype was counted many times. The chain has TRBV5-8 and TRBJ2-7; unclear D gene. V lost 0 bases and J 2 bases, leaving 9 bases between the germline ends. The CDR3 is 14 amino acids. The germline gives CDR1 SGHTS, CDR2 YDEGEE. Here the CDR3 DNA reads TGTGCCAGCAGCTTGGATTTACTTACCTACGAGCAGTACTTC. Its translation is CASSLDLLTYEQYF.

This clonotype appeared many times. This chain uses TRBV11-3 with TRBJ1-1; D ambiguous. The V gene's germline CDR1 is SGHNT and CDR2 YENEEA. The length of the CDR3 is 13 residues. V gave up 2 bases and J gave up 6 bases, with 10 bases separating them. CDR3 sequence reads: CASSLRESAEAFF. CDR3 coding DNA: TGTGCCAGCAGCTTAAGGGAGAGCGCTGAAGCTTTCTTT.

This clonotype came up many times. The chain carries TRBV20-1 and TRBJ2-1, with D hard to call. This CDR3 spans 11 amino acids. Germline values: CDR1 DFQATT, CDR2 SNEGSKA (reference sequence). Between the trimmed V and J ends, which lost 2 bases and 7 bases, there was a span of 6 bases. The CDR3 DNA sequence: TGCAGTGCTAGAAGCATGAATGAGCAGTTCTTC. This encodes CSARSMNEQFF.

As concerns this clonotype: A read error may explain this, as a much larger clone is one base away. The chain links TRBV12-3 or TRBV12-4 to TRBJ1-5, with unresolved D. The CDR3 runs 14 residues. CDR3 nucleotides: TGTGCCAGCACAGGAGAGATTAGCAATCAGCCCCGGCATTTT. As protein: CASTGEISNQPRHF.

The chain is built from TRBV19 and TRBJ1-2; 11 bases map to TRBD1. After removal of 6 bases from V and 4 bases from J, the junction contained 7 bases not matched to a gene. Looked up from germline, CDR1 is LNHDA and CDR2 is SQIVND (reference sequence). There are 15 residues in the CDR3. The CDR3 is CASSPGTGGAYGYTF. In nucleotides, the CDR3 is TGTGCCAGTAGCCCTGGGACAGGGGGTGCCTATGGCTACACCTTC.